Below are 23 T cell receptor beta chains sequenced from a single sample in a study of T cells in Graves' hyperthyroidism and ophthalmopathy. RNA transcripts served as the template for amplifying TCR beta CDR3 regions. Researchers ran a first-round RT-PCR on the TCR CDR3 using the HTBI primer set. TCRdb re-derived calls from the multiplex PCR reads in MiXCR, one entry per CDR3 protein. Seen here are some 560,000 distinct CDR3 sequences, roughly 14% observed once, and the top ten hold about 7%. The material sequenced was blood. All receptors come from a woman aged 25 to 45 with Graves' hyperthyroidism.

The J gene is TRBJ1-2, the V gene TRBV12-3 or TRBV12-4, with 7 bases matching TRBD1. The CDR3 is 16 residues long. V lost 1 base to trimming and J lost 2 bases; unmatched junction nucleotides: 7. Written as DNA, the CDR3 is TGTGCCAGCAGTTTAGATGGGAGGGGGCAGAACTATGGCTACACCTTC. This translates into CASSLDGRGQNYGYTF.

This clonotype was counted only a few times. The gene calls are TRBV12-5 and TRBJ2-2; D gene unclear. Germline V lookup: CDR1 LGHNT, CDR2 FRNRAP. The CDR3 contains 13 residues. V was pared by 5 bases and J by 7 bases, with 11 bases between. The CDR3 region has the DNA TGTGCTAGTGGTCCGCCAAACGGCGGGGAGCTGTTTTTT. Encoded protein: CASGPPNGGELFF.

This clonotype was observed at least ten times. The gene calls are TRBV6-1 and TRBJ1-5; no firm D call. The length of the CDR3 is 13 residues. Trimming cost V 7 bases and J 8 bases, with 15 bases left between them. In germline, CDR1 is MNHNS, CDR2 SASEGT. CDR3 in DNA: TGTGCCAGCATTCTGACGGGAAGGGAGCCCCAGCATTTT. Its protein product is CASILTGREPQHF.

This clonotype has ten or more counts. The chain employs TRBV5-1 and TRBJ2-7; 9 nucleotides align to TRBD1. Germline V gives CDR1 SGHRS, CDR2 YFSETQ. Trimming cost V 0 bases and J 6 bases; bases outside gene matches: 4. This CDR3 has 14 amino acids. The DNA for the CDR3 is TGCGCCAGCAGCTTGGACAGGGGGCTAAGCGAGCAGTACTTC. This encodes CASSLDRGLSEQYF.

The chain is built from TRBV6-9 and TRBJ2-1; 13 bases fit TRBD2. V shed 3 bases, J shed 9 bases, and the junction held 8 bases outside the gene matches. The CDR3 covers 16 residues. CDR1 and CDR2 (germline): MNHGY, SVAAGI. The CDR3 DNA follows: TGTGCCAGCAGTTACCTTGGACTAGCGGGAGCCGCTGAGCAGTTCTTC. It yields the protein CASSYLGLAGAAEQFF.

There are a few counts of this clonotype. The chain employs TRBV20-1 and TRBJ2-1; TRBD2 might be the D (5 bases). This CDR3 region has 12 residues. With 3 bases removed from V and 8 bases from J, the gap between germline ends came to 11 bases. Germline values: CDR1 DFQATT, CDR2 SNEGSKA (reference sequence). CDR3 nucleotides: TGCAGTGCTAGTGTTACTAGGCATGAGCAGTTCTTC. Encoded protein: CSASVTRHEQFF.

This sequence joins TRBV4-3 and TRBJ2-7; D remains ambiguous. In germline, CDR1 is LGHNA, CDR2 YSLEER. The CDR3 length is 17 residues. Trimming left V 2 bases short and J 3 bases short, with 20 bases between. The CDR3 nucleotides are TGCGCCAGCAGCCAACCTGTATCCCACCGAGATAGCTACGAGCAGTACTTC. Encoded protein: CASSQPVSHRDSYEQYF.

This clonotype was found many times. CDR3: CASGGTGKETQYF. The CDR3 coding sequence is TGCGCCAGCGGCGGGACAGGGAAAGAGACCCAGTACTTC. The chain uses TRBV10-1 and TRBJ2-5, with TRBD1 matching over 9 bases. The CDR3 is made up of 13 amino acids. V shed 8 bases and J 3 bases; nucleotides not matched to a gene: 4. Per germline, CDR1 WNHNN and CDR2 SYGVQD (reference sequence).

This clonotype was recorded a few times. The V gene is TRBV6-1, the J gene TRBJ2-1, with D hard to call. This CDR3 has 12 amino acids. Germline lookup yields CDR1 MNHNS and CDR2 SASEGT. V gave up 2 bases and J gave up 5 bases, with 4 bases separating them. The CDR3 sequence: CASSERNNEQFF. The CDR3 region has the DNA TGTGCCAGCAGTGAAAGAAACAATGAGCAGTTCTTC.

On this clonotype: A much bigger clone sits one base away, suggesting this may be a read error. This rearrangement joins TRBV18 to TRBJ2-7, with 13 bases fitting TRBD2. The last part of the DNA fits TRBJ2-1 better; the J call may be wrong. Germline lookup yields CDR1 KGHSH and CDR2 LQKENI. CDR3 length: 16 amino acids. DNA for the CDR3: TGTGCCAGCTCACCAACCCTACTAGCGGGAGGGTACGAGCAGTTCTTC. Translation gives CASSPTLLAGGYEQFF.

At least ten counts were recorded for this clonotype. This sequence joins TRBV12-3 or TRBV12-4 and TRBJ2-3; 8 nucleotides agree with TRBD1. V gave up 6 bases and J gave up 0 bases; unmatched junction bases: 14. The CDR3 is 18 residues long. CDR3 nucleotides: TGTGCCAGCAGCCCTACTCAGGACAGGGACATTAGCACAGATACGCAGTATTTT. This encodes CASSPTQDRDISTDTQYF.

This chain connects TRBV15 to TRBJ2-7, with D perhaps TRBD2 (6 bases). The CDR3 totals 14 residues. Per the germline V gene, CDR1 is LNHNV and CDR2 is YYDKDF (reference sequence). The V gene lost 0 bases and the J gene lost 3 bases, with 9 bases spanning the gap. The CDR3 spells CATSREAGDYEQYF. The CDR3, as DNA: TGTGCCACCAGCAGAGAAGCGGGCGACTACGAGCAGTACTTC.

This clonotype was recorded many times. This rearrangement joins TRBV20-1 to TRBJ2-1; 9 bases fit TRBD1. From germline, CDR1 is DFQATT and CDR2 SNEGSKA (reference sequence). This CDR3 is 15 amino acids long. V lost 0 bases, J lost 5 bases, and 5 bases stayed unmatched. CDR3 in DNA: TGCAGTGCTAGAGATTACAGGACAGGGGACAATGAGCAGTTCTTC. Protein sequence: CSARDYRTGDNEQFF.

V and J are TRBV5-1 and TRBJ1-1, with 7 positions matching TRBD1. V trimming: 3 bases; J trimming: 1 base; junction bases outside the gene matches: 9. The CDR3 is made up of 16 amino acids. Germline CDR1 reads SGHRS; CDR2 reads YFSETQ. CDR3 nucleotide sequence: TGCGCCAGCAGCTCCATCCTGACAGGGCGGAACACTGAAGCTTTCTTT. Its translation: CASSSILTGRNTEAFF.

The sample holds many counts of this clonotype. V and J are TRBV12-3 or TRBV12-4 and TRBJ2-3, with a weak D call TRBD2 (5 bases). The ends were cut back, 5 bases at V and 2 bases at J, with 11 bases in the middle. The CDR3 has 14 residues. The DNA of the CDR3 is TGTGCCAGCAGTCCCTTCGGGAACACAGATACGCAGTATTTT. Its translation is CASSPFGNTDTQYF.

This clonotype was recorded many times. The chain carries TRBV12-5 and TRBJ2-1; TRBD2 matches at 12 bases. J lost 2 bases, V lost 5 bases, and 4 bases had no gene match. CDR3 length: 16 amino acids. Per the germline V gene, CDR1 is LGHNT and CDR2 is FRNRAP. The CDR3 region is CASGTRLAGAYNEQFF. In DNA form, the CDR3 reads TGTGCTAGTGGTACACGACTAGCGGGGGCCTACAATGAGCAGTTCTTC.

This clonotype was picked up a small number of times. The gene calls are TRBV4-1 and TRBJ1-5; tentative D call: TRBD1 (6 bases). The ends were cut back, 0 bases at V and 0 bases at J, with 24 bases in the middle. CDR3 length: 21 amino acids. Germline V gene data show CDR1 as MGHRA and CDR2 as YSYEKL. The CDR3 region is CASSQDWPLGQLLDSNQPQHF. As DNA, the CDR3 is TGCGCCAGCAGCCAAGATTGGCCCCTTGGACAGCTCCTGGATAGCAATCAGCCCCAGCATTTT.

This clonotype was detected many times. This rearrangement joins TRBV5-1 to TRBJ2-1; 8 bases are shared with TRBD2. This CDR3 contains 14 residues. J gave up 8 bases and V 0 bases, and 4 bases lay outside the gene matches. Germline CDR1 and CDR2: SGHRS and YFSETQ. The CDR3 DNA sequence: TGCGCCAGCAGCTTGGCGGGAGGGCGTCATGAGCAGTTCTTC. Translating gives CASSLAGGRHEQFF.

This clonotype was seen ten or more times. V and J are TRBV20-1 and TRBJ2-3; 16 bases fit TRBD2. The CDR3 totals 18 residues. The ends lost 3 bases at V and 1 base at J; junction bases unmatched: 7. Germline V gene data show CDR1 as DFQATT and CDR2 as SNEGSKA (reference sequence). CDR3 nucleotides: TGCAGTGCTAGGGGGACTAGCGGGAGGGGAGGTGGCACAGATACGCAGTATTTT. Protein sequence: CSARGTSGRGGGTDTQYF.

There are many counts of this clonotype. CDR3: CASSRGDSSYEQYF. The CDR3 nucleotides read TGTGCCAGCAGCCGGGGTGATTCGTCCTACGAGCAGTACTTC. This chain joins TRBV7-9 and TRBJ2-7; tentatively, D is TRBD2 (5 bases). The CDR3 runs to 14 residues. Looked up from germline, CDR1 is SEHNR and CDR2 is FQNEAQ (reference sequence). V gave up 5 bases and J gave up 1 base, with 12 bases separating them. The full variable domain, completed using reference TRBV7-9 and TRBJ2-7, is DTGVSQNPRHKITKRGQNVTFRCDPISEHNRLYWYRQTLGQGPEFLTYFQNEAQLEKSRLLSDRFSAERPKGSFSTLEIQRTEQGDSAMYLCASSRGDSSYEQYFGPGTRLTVT.

The chain recombines TRBV14 with TRBJ1-3, with D perhaps matching TRBD1 (6 bases). The CDR3 is 15 residues long. The germline V and J ends were trimmed by 2 bases and 2 bases, with 10 bases remaining between them. CDR1 SGHDN and CDR2 FVKESK come from the germline V gene. CDR3 nucleotides: TGTGCCAGCAGCCAATTCAGGGGTGCTGGAAACACCATATATTTT. This encodes CASSQFRGAGNTIYF.

This clonotype was seen more than once but under ten times. The V call is TRBV6-2 or TRBV6-3, the J call TRBJ2-7; 7 bases fit TRBD1. Germline V lookup: CDR1 MNHEY, CDR2 SVGEGT. With 2 bases clipped from V and 1 base from J, the junction kept 8 bases outside the gene matches. The CDR3 spans 16 residues. The CDR3 region has the DNA TGTGCCAGCAGTTACCAAGGGGACAGATTTTCCTACGAGCAGTACTTC. It specifies CASSYQGDRFSYEQYF.

At least ten counts were recorded for this clonotype. The chain combines TRBV7-2 with TRBJ1-2; D might be TRBD1 (6 bases). V was trimmed by 3 bases and J by 2 bases, leaving 7 bases between them. The germline V gene has CDR1 SGHTA and CDR2 FQGNSA. The CDR3 is 13 amino acids. DNA of the CDR3: TGTGCCAGCAGCTTGCAGGGGAACTATGGCTACACCTTC. Translated: CASSLQGNYGYTF.